The rows below give T cell receptor beta chains drawn from one sample of a study of cytomegalovirus exposure and HLA in healthy donors. Data came from immunoSEQ multiplex PCR; TCRdb stores just in-frame clones and leaves some out. The table counts fewer than 150,000 clones; less than 3.5% lies in the top ten. Material for sequencing was PBMCs. The receptor source for this set is a man aged 35-49 years in good health and CMV-seronegative. CDR3s include the opening cysteine and the closing phenylalanine or tryptophan. D genes are given only for firm matches. Rows give clone size only sometimes, using once, few, many, or a class for an expanded clone.

>NA|NA|TRBV15|TRBJ2-1
TGTGCCACCAGCAGGGACGGGGTCTACAATGAGCAGTTCTTC
CATSRDGVYNEQFF
>TRBD1|NA|TRBV19|TRBJ1-1
TGTGCCAGTACCCGGGACAGGGTAAACGCTGAAGCTTTCTTT
CASTRDRVNAEAFF
>NA|NA|TRBV19|TRBJ2-3
TGTGCCAGTACCAGAAGACTTGGAGATACGCAGTATTTT
CASTRRLGDTQYF
>NA|NA|TRBV19|TRBJ1-5
TGTGCCAGTAGACAACCGGCGGGGGGAGGCAATCAGCCCCAGCATTTT
CASRQPAGGGNQPQHF
>NA|NA|TRBV4-1|TRBJ2-3
TGCGCCAGCAGCCAGGCAGGGACAGATACGCAGTATTTT
CASSQAGTDTQYF
>TRBD1|NA|TRBV5-1|TRBJ1-2
TGCGCCAGCAGCTTGGACAGGGGATCTGGTGGCTACACCTTC
CASSLDRGSGGYTF
>NA|NA|TRBV29-1|TRBJ2-3
TGCAGCGTTGGCCAATCTCGCGGGTCTAGCACAGATACGCAGTATTTT
CSVGQSRGSSTDTQYF
>NA|NA|TRBV5-1|TRBJ2-2
TGCGCCAGCAGCTTTCGAGGGACATCGAACACCGGGGAGCTGTTTTTT
CASSFRGTSNTGELFF
>TRBD1|NA|TRBV19|TRBJ1-2
TGTGCCAGTTCCGGACAGGACACCTATGGCTACACCTTC
CASSGQDTYGYTF
>TRBD1|NA|TRBV11-2|TRBJ2-2
TGTGCCAGCCTGAGGAGCTACAGGGGGCCTACGAACACCGGGGAGCTGTTTTTT
CASLRSYRGPTNTGELFF
>TRBD1|NA|TRBV7-2|TRBJ2-7
TGTGCCAGCACCCCTCAGGGGGCCCTATACGAGCAGTACTTC
CASTPQGALYEQYF
>TRBD1|NA|TRBV14|TRBJ2-1
TGTGCCAGCAGCCAAGATGATCAGGGGGCCAGAAATGAGCAGTTCTTC
CASSQDDQGARNEQFF
>NA|NA|TRBV6-6|TRBJ1-5
TGTGCCAGCCACTCGACGGGGGATAGCAATCAGCCCCAGCATTTT
CASHSTGDSNQPQHF
>NA|medium-sized|TRBV7-9|TRBJ1-2
TGTGCCAGCAGCTTAGCAGGAGGGGATGGCTACACCTTC
CASSLAGGDGYTF
>NA|NA|TRBV11-2|TRBJ2-3
TGTGCCAGCAGCTTAACAGGACGACACTCGGATACGCAGTATTTT
CASSLTGRHSDTQYF
>TRBD2|NA|TRBV29-1|TRBJ2-3
TGCAGCGTTCCCGGGACTAGAGGTGGGGGCACAGATACGCAGTATTTT
CSVPGTRGGGTDTQYF
>NA|NA|TRBV4-1|TRBJ1-2
TGCGCCAGCAGCCAAACTGGAGGCGGATTCTATGGCTACACCTTC
CASSQTGGGFYGYTF
>NA|NA|TRBV18|TRBJ1-2
TGTGCCAGCTCACCAAAAGGAGATGGCTACACCTTC
CASSPKGDGYTF
>NA|NA|TRBV11-2|TRBJ2-6
TGTGCCAGCAGCTTAGTTACGGGACTCGTCTCTGGGGCCAACGTCCTGACTTTC
CASSLVTGLVSGANVLTF
>TRBD1|NA|TRBV10-3|TRBJ1-1
TGTGCCATCAAGATTACAGGGGACACTGAAGCTTTCTTT
CAIKITGDTEAFF
>TRBD2|NA|TRBV27|TRBJ2-1
TGTGCCAGCAGTACGGGACTAGCGGGGGGGGGTCATGAGCAGTTCTTC
CASSTGLAGGGHEQFF
>NA|NA|TRBV4-1|TRBJ2-7
TGCGCCAGCAGCCAGGCGACTAGGGAGGAGCAGTACTTC
CASSQATREEQYF
>NA|NA|TRBV5-6|TRBJ2-5
TGTGCCAGCAGCTTGCAGGGGATTAGGACCCAGTACTTC
CASSLQGIRTQYF
>TRBD1|NA|TRBV19|TRBJ1-2
TGTGCCAGTAGTCCATACCTGGACAGGGAGTTTCCTAACTATGGCTACACCTTC
CASSPYLDREFPNYGYTF
>NA|NA|TRBV14|TRBJ1-2
TGTGCCAGCAGCCCTCTTCTCGGCTATGGCTACACCTTC
CASSPLLGYGYTF
>TRBD1|NA|TRBV6-5|TRBJ1-5
TGTGCCAGCAGTTACGCCGGGACAGGGAATCAGCCCCAGCATTTT
CASSYAGTGNQPQHF